Below, 5 T cell receptor beta chains from the same sample are listed, as sequenced in a study of cytomegalovirus exposure and HLA in healthy donors. Primers for the PCR totalled 60 Vbeta and 13 Jbeta. Assay used: immunoSEQ multiplex PCR; TCRdb lists only in-frame clones, some missing. This sample has 120,000 or so clones, with about 8.6% found just once. The specimen was PBMCs. Receptors originate from a woman aged 35 to 49 in good health and CMV-seropositive.

The J gene is TRBJ1-1, the V gene TRBV7-9; weak D call: TRBD1 (6 bases). This CDR3 region has 14 residues. The V end was cut by 3 bases, the J end by 0 bases, with 8 bases between. CDR1 is SEHNR, CDR2 FQNEAQ, per germline (reference sequence). CDR3 in amino acids: CASSLDSMNTEAFF. The CDR3 DNA follows: TGTGCCAGCAGCTTGGACAGTATGAACACTGAAGCTTTCTTT.

The rearrangement uses TRBV7-9 and TRBJ2-4; perhaps TRBD2 as D (7 bases). CDR1 and CDR2 from the germline V gene are SEHNR and FQNEAQ (reference sequence). Trimming shortened V by 1 base and J by 1 base, and 11 bases separated the two germline ends. There are 16 residues in the CDR3. CDR3 bases: TGTGCCAGCAGCTTAGGGGGGCGGGAGGCCAAAAACATTCAGTACTTC. Translating gives CASSLGGREAKNIQYF.

The J gene is TRBJ1-2, the V gene TRBV18; D perhaps matches TRBD1 (5 bases). The V gene lost 2 bases and the J gene lost 4 bases, with 17 bases spanning the gap. The CDR3 is 16 amino acids. Germline V gene data show CDR1 as KGHSH and CDR2 as LQKENI. The CDR3 reads CASSPGATSAGYGYTF. The CDR3 nucleotides read TGTGCCAGCTCACCAGGGGCTACTAGCGCGGGCTATGGCTACACCTTC.

A remark on this clone: Other DNA sequences of this sample code for an identical CDR3. The chain uses TRBV5-4 and TRBJ2-7, with D possibly matching TRBD2 (5 bases). Germline CDR1 is SGHNT and CDR2 is YYREEE (reference sequence). Trimming shortened V by 4 bases and J by 0 bases, and 5 bases separated the two germline ends. This CDR3 is built from 12 residues. The CDR3 region has the DNA TGTGCCAGCAGCCGGGACTCCTACGAGCAGTACTTC. Protein: CASSRDSYEQYF.

This clone has just a few counts. V and J are TRBV7-3 and TRBJ1-1, with D possibly being TRBD1 (5 bases). CDR1 SGHTA and CDR2 FQGTGA come from the germline V gene. Trimming took 2 bases from V and 4 from J, leaving 8 bases between them. The CDR3 is made up of 13 amino acids. The CDR3: CASSLQGSTEAFF. CDR3 sequence (DNA): TGTGCCAGCAGCTTACAGGGCAGCACTGAAGCTTTCTTT.